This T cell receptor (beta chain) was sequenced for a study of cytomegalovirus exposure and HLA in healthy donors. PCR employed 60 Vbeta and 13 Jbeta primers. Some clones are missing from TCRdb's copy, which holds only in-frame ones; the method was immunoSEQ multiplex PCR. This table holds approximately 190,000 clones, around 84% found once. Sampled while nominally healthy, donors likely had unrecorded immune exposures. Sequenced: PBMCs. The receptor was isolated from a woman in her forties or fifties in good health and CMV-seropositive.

DNA for the CDR3: TGCGCCAGCAGCCAAGATCTCGGACTCCGCTCTGGAAACACCATATATTTT. Translating it yields CASSQDLGLRSGNTIYF. The chain combines TRBV4-3 with TRBJ1-3, with unresolved D. CDR3 length: 17 residues. Trimming shortened V by 0 bases and J by 0 bases, and 12 bases separated the two germline ends. Looked up from germline, CDR1 is LGHNA and CDR2 is YSLEER.